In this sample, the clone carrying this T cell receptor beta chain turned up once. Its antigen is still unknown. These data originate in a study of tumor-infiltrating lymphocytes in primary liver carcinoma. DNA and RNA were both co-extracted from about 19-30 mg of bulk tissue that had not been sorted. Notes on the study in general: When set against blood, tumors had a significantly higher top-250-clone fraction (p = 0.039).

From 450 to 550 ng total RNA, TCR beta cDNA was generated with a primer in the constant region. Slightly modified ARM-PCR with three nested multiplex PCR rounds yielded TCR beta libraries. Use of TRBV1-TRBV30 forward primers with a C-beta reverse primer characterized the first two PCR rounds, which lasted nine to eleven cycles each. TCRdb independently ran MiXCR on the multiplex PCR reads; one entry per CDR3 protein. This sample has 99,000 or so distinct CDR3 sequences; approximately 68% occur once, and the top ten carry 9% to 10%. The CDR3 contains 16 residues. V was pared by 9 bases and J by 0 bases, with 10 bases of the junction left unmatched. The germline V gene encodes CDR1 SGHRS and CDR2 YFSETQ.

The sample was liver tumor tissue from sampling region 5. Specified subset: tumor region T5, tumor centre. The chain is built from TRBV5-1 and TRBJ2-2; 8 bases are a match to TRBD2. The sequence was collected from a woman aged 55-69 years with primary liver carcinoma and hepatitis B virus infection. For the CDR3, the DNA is TGCGCCATCAGTCCGGGAGGGAGAACGAACACCGGGGAGCTGTTTTTT. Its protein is CAISPGGRTNTGELFF.